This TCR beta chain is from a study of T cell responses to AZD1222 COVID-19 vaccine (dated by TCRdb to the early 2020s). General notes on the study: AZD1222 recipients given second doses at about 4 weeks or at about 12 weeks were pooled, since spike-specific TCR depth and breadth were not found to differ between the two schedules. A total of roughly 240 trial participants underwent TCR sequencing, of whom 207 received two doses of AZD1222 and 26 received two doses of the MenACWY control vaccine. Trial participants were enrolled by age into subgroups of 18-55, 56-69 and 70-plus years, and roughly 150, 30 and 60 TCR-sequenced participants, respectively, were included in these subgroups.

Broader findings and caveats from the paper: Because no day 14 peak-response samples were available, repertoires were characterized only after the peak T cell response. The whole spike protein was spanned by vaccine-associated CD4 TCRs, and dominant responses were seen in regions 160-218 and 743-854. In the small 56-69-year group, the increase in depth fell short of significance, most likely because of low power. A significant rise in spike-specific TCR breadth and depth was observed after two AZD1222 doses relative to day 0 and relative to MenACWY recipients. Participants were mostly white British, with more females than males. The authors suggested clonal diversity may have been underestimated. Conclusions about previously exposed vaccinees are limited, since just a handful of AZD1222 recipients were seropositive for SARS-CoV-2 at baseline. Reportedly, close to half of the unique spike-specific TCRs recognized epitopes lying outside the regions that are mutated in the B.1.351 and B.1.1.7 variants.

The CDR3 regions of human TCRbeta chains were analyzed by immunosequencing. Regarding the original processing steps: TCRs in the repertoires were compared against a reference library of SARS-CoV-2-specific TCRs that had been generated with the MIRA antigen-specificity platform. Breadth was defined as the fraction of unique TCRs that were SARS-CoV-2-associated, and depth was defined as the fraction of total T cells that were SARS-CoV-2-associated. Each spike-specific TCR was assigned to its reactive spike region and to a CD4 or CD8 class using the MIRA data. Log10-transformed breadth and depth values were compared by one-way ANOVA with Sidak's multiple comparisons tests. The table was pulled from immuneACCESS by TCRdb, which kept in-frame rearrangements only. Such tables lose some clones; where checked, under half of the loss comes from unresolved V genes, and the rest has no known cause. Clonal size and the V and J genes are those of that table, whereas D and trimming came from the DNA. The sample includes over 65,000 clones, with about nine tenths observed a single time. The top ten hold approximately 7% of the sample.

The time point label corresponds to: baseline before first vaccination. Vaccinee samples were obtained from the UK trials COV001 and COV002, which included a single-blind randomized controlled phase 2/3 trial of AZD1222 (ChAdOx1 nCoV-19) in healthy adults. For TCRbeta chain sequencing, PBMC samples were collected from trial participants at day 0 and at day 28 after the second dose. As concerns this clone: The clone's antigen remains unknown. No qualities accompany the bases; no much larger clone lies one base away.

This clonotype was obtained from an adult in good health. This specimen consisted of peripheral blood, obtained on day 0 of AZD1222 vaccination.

The CDR3 here reads CASSVGTVNQPQHF. The nucleotide sequence is TGTGCCAGCAGCGTCGGGACGGTTAATCAGCCCCAGCATTTT. The rearrangement joined TRBV9 to TRBJ1-5; the D gene is perhaps TRBD1, on 5 matching bases. Reading from cysteine to phenylalanine, the CDR3 counts 14 amino acids. Kept here is only the CDR3 DNA, which spans 42 bases and is read in frame from base 1. CDR1 SGDLS and CDR2 YYNGEE are derived from the germline V gene. Trimming costs V 2 bases and J 4 bases, and their ends lie 10 bases apart.